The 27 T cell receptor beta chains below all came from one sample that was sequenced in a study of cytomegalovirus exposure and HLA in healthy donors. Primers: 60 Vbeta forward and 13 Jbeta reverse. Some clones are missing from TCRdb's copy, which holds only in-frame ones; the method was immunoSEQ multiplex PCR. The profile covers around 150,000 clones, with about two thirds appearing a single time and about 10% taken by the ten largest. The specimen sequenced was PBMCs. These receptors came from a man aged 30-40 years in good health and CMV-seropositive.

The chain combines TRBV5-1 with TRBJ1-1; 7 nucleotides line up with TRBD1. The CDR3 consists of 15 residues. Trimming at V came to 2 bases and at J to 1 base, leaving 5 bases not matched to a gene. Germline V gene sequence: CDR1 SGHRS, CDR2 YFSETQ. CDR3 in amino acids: CASSFVGGRNTEAFF. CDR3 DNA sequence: TGCGCCAGCAGCTTTGTAGGGGGCCGGAACACTGAAGCTTTCTTT.

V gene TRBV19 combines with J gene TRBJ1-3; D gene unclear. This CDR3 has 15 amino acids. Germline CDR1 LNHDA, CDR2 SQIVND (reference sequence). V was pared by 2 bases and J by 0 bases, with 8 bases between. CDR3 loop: CASSIISRSGNTIYF. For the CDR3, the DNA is TGTGCCAGTAGTATAATCTCCCGCTCTGGAAACACCATATATTTT. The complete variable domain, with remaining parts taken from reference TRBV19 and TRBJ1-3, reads DGGITQSPKYLFRKEGQNVTLSCEQNLNHDAMYWYRQDPGQGLRLIYYSQIVNDFQKGDIAEGYSVSREKKESFPLTVTSAQKNPTAFYLCASSIISRSGNTIYFGEGSWLTVV.

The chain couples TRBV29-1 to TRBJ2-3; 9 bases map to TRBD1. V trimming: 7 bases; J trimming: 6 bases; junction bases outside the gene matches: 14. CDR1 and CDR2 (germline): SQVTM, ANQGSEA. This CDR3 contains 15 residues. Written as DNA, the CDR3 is TGCAGCGCCCAAAGTAGACAGGGGGGTCTGGATACGCAGTATTTT. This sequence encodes CSAQSRQGGLDTQYF.

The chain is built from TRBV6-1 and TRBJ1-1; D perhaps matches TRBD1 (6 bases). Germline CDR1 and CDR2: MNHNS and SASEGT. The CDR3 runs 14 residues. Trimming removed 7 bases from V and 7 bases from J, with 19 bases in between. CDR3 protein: CASNGDRRRGEAFF. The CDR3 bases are TGTGCCAGCAATGGTGACAGGCGGCGCGGTGAAGCTTTCTTT.

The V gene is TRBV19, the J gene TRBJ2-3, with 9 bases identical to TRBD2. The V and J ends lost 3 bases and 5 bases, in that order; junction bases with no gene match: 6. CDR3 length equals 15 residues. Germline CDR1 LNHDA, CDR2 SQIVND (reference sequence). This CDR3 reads CASSIGGRAQDTQYF. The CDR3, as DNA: TGTGCCAGTAGTATTGGCGGGAGGGCCCAAGATACGCAGTATTTT.

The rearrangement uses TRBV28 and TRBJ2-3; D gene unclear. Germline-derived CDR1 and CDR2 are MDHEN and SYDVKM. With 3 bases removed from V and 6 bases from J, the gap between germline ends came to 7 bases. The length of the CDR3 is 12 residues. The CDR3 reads CASSFIRDTQYF. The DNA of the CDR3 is TGTGCCAGCAGTTTTATCCGGGATACGCAGTATTTT.

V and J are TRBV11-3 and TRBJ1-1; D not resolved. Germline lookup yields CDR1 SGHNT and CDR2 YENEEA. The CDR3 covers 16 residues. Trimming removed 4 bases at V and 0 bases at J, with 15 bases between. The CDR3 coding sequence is TGTGCCAGCAGCTCCCTGGCAGGAAATATGAACACTGAAGCTTTCTTT. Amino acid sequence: CASSSLAGNMNTEAFF. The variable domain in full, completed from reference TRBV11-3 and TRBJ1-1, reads EAGVVQSPRYKIIEKKQPVAFWCNPISGHNTLYWYLQNLGQGPELLIRYENEEAVDDSQLPKDRFSAERLKGVDSTLKIQPAELGDSAVYLCASSSLAGNMNTEAFFGQGTRLTVV.

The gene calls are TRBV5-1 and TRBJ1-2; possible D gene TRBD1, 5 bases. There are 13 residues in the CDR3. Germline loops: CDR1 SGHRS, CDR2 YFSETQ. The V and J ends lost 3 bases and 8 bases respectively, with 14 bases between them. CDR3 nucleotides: TGCGCCAGCAGCTCGCAGGGTTTTTGGGGCTACACCTTC. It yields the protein CASSSQGFWGYTF.

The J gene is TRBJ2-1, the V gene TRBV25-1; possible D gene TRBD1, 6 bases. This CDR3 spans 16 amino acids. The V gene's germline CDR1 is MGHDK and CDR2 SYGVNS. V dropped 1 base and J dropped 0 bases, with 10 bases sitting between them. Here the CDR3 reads CASSELGQSSYNEQFF. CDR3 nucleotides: TGTGCCAGCAGTGAATTAGGACAGAGCTCCTACAATGAGCAGTTCTTC. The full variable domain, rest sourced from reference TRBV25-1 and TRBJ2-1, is EADIYQTPRYLVIGTGKKITLECSQTMGHDKMYWYQQDPGMELHLIHYSYGVNSTEKGDLSSESTVSRIRTEHFPLTLESARPSHTSQYLCASSELGQSSYNEQFFGPGTRLTVL.

CDR3 residues: CAWSGHGLELFF. The CDR3, as DNA: TGTGCCTGGAGTGGACACGGCTTGGAGCTGTTTTTT. The rearrangement uses TRBV30 and TRBJ2-2; D remains unclear. The CDR3 sequence is 12 residues long. Trimming took off 1 base at V and 10 bases at J, with 10 bases between the two ends. CDR1 is GTSNPN, CDR2 SVGIG, per germline (reference sequence). Complete variable domain (other parts from reference TRBV30 and TRBJ2-2): SQTIHQWPATLVQPVGSPLSLECTVEGTSNPNLYWYRQAAGRGLQLLFYSVGIGQISSEVPQNLSASRPQDRQFILSSKKLLLSDSGFYLCAWSGHGLELFFGEGSRLTVL.

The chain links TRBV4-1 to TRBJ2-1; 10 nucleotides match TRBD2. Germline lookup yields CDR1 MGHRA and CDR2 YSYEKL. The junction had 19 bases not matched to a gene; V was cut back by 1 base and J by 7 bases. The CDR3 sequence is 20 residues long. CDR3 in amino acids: CASSQVQRFGVTSGTNEQFF. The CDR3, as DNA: TGCGCCAGCAGCCAAGTTCAAAGGTTTGGGGTAACTAGCGGGACGAATGAGCAGTTCTTC.

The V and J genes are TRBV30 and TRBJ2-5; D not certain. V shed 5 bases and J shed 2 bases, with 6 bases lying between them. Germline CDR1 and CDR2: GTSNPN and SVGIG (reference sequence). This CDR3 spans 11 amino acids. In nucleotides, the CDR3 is TGTGCCTGGGCTAGTCAAGAGACCCAGTACTTC. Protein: CAWASQETQYF.

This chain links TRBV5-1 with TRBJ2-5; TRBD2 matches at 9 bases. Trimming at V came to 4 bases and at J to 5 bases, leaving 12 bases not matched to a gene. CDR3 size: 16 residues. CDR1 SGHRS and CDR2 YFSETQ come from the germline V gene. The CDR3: CASSTDGRAGGETQYF. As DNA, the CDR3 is TGCGCCAGCAGCACGGATGGGCGCGCGGGGGGGGAGACCCAGTACTTC.

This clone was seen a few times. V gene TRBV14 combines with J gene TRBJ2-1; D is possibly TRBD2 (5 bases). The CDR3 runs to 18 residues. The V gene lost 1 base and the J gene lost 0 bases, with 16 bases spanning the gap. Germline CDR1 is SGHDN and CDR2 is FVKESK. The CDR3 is CASSQGYEGAGSYNEQFF. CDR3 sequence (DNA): TGTGCCAGCAGCCAAGGGTACGAGGGTGCCGGCTCCTACAATGAGCAGTTCTTC.

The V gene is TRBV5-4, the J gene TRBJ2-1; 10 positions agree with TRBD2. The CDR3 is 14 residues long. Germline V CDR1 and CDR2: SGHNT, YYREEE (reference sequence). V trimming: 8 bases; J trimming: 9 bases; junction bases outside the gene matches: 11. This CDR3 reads CASFVAGGRVEQFF. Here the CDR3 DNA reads TGTGCCAGTTTTGTAGCGGGAGGTCGGGTTGAGCAGTTCTTC. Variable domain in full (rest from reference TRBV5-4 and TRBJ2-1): ETGVTQSPTHLIKTRGQQVTLRCSSQSGHNTVSWYQQALGQGPQFIFQYYREEENGRGNFPPRFSGLQFPNYSSELNVNALELDDSALYLCASFVAGGRVEQFFGPGTRLTVL.

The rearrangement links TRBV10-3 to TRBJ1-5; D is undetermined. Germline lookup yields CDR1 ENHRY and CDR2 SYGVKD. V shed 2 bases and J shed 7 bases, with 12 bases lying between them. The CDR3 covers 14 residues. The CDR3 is CAISEEIEVQPQHF. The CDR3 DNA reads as TGTGCCATCAGTGAGGAAATCGAGGTCCAGCCCCAGCATTTT.

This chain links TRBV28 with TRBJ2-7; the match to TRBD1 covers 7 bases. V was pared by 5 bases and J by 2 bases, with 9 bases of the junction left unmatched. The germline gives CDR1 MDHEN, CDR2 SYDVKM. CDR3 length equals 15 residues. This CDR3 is CASSTPGQNTYEQYF. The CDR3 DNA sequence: TGTGCCAGCAGTACACCGGGACAGAATACCTACGAGCAGTACTTC.

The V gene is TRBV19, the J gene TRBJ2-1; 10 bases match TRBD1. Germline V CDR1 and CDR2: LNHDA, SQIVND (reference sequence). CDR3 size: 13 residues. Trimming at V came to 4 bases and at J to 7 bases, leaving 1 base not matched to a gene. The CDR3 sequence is CASSTGQGNEQFF. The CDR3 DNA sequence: TGTGCCAGTAGTACGGGACAGGGGAATGAGCAGTTCTTC.

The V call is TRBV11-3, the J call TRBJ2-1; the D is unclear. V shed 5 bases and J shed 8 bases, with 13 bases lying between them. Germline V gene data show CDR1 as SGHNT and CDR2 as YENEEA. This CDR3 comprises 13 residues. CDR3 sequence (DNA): TGTGCCAGCAGCCGAGGTCACTGGGATGAGCAGTTCTTC. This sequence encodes CASSRGHWDEQFF.

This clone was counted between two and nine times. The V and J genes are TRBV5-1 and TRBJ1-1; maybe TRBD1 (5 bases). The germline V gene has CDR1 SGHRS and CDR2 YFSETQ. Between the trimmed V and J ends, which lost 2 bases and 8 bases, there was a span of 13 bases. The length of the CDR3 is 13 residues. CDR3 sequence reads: CASSFNSRVEAFF. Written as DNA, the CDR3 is TGCGCCAGCAGCTTCAATTCCAGGGTAGAAGCTTTCTTT.

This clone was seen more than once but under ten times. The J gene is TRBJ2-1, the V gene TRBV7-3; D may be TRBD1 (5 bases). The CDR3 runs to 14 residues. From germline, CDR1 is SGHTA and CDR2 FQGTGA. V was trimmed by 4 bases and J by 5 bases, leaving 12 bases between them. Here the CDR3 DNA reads TGTGCCAGCAGCTCGACAGTGCAAAACAATGAGCAGTTCTTC. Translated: CASSSTVQNNEQFF.

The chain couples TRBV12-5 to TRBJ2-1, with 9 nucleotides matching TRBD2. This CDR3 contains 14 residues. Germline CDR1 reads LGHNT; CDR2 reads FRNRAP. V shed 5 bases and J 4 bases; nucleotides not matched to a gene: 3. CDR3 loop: CASGTLAGYNEQFF. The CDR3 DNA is TGTGCTAGTGGTACTCTAGCGGGGTACAATGAGCAGTTCTTC.

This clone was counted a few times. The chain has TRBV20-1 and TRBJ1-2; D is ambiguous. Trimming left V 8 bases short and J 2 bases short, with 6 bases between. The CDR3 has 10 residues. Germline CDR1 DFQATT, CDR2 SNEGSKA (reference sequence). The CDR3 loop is CSIQNYGYTF. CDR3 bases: TGCAGTATCCAGAACTATGGCTACACCTTC.

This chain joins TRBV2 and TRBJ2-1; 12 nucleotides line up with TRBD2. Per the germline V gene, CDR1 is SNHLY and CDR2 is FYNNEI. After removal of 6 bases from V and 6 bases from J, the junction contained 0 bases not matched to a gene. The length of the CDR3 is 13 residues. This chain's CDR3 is CASRLAGGNEQFF. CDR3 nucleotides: TGTGCCAGCAGACTAGCGGGGGGCAATGAGCAGTTCTTC.

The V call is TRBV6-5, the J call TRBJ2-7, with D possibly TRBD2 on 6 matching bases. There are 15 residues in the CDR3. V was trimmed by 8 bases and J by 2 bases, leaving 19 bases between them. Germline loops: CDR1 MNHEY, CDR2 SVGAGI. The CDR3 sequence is CASGGLVRATYEQYF. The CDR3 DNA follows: TGTGCCAGCGGGGGGTTAGTGCGGGCGACCTACGAGCAGTACTTC.

In DNA, the CDR3 is TGTGCCAGCAGCGCCTCCCCTGACATGTTCTCCTACGAGCAGTACTTC. Encoded protein: CASSASPDMFSYEQYF. V gene TRBV7-9 combines with J gene TRBJ2-7; D uncertain. V lost 5 bases to trimming and J lost 0 bases, with 17 bases between them. The CDR3 runs 16 residues. Germline-derived CDR1 and CDR2 are SEHNR and FQNEAQ (reference sequence).

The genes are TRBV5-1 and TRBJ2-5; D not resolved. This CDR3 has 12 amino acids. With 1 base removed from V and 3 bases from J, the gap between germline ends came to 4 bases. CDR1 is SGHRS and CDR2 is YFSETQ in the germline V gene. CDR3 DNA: TGCGCCAGCAGCTTGTACAAAGAGACCCAGTACTTC. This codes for CASSLYKETQYF.